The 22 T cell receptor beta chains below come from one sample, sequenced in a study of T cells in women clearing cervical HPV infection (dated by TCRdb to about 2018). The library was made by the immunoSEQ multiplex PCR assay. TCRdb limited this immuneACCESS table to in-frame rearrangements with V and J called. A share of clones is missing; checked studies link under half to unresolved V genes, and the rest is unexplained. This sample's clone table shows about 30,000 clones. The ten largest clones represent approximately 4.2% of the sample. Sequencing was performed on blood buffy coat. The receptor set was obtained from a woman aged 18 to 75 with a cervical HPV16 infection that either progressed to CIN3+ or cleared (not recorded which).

CDR3 region: CASSLGQGGTDTQYF. CDR3 DNA, as far as it was read: TGTGCCAGCAGTTTGGGACAGGGGGGCACAGATACG. The chain couples TRBV28 to TRBJ2-3; 11 positions match TRBD1. The read finishes 3 residues shy of the CDR3 end, and the germline J gene is used to complete it. This CDR3 is 15 amino acids long. Trimming removed 3 bases from V and 1 base from J; junction bases left unmatched: 0. Germline assignment: CDR1 MDHEN and CDR2 SYDVKM.

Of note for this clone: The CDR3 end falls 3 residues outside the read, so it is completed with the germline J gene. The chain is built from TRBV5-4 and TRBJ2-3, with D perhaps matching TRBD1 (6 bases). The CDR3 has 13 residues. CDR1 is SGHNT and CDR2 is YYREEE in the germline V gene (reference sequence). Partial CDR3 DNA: TGTGCCAGCAGCTTAGGGGGAAATCAGCCG. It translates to CASSLGGNQP. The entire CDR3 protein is CASSLGGNQPQYF.

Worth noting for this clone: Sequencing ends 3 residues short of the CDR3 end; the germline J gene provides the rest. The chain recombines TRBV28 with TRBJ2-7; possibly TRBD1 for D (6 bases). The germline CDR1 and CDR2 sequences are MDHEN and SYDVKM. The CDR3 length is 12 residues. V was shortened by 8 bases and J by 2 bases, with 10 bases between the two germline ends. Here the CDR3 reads CASGGSPYEQYF. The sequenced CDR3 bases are TGTGCCAGCGGGGGCTCTCCCTACGAG.

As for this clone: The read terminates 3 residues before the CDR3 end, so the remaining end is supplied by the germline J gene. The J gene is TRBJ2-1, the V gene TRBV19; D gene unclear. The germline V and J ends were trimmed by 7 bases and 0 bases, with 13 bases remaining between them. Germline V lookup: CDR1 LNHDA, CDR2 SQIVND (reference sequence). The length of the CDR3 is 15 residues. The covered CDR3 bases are TGTGCCAGTACAATCGGTCCGAGCTCCTACAATGAG. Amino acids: CASTIGPSSYNE. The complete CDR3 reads CASTIGPSSYNEQFF.

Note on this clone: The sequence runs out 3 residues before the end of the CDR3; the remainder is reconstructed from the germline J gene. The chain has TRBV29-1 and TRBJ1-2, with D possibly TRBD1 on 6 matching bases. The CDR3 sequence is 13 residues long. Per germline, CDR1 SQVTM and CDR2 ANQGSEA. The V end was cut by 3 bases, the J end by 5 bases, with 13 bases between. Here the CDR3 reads CSVDGQRVYGYTF. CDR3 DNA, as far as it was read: TGCAGCGTTGACGGACAGCGTGTATATGGC.

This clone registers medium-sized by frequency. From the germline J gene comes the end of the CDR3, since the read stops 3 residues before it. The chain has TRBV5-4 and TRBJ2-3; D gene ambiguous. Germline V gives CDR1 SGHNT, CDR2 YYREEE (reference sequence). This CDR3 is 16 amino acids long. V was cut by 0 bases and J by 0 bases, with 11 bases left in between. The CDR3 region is CASSLAGKSSTDTQYF. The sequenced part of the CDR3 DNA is TGTGCCAGCAGCTTGGCTGGCAAATCTAGCACAGATACG.

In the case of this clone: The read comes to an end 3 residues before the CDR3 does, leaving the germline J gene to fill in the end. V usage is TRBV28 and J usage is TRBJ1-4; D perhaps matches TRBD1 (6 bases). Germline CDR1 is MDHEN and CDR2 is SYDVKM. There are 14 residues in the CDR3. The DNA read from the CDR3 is TGTGCCAGCACCCGCAACAGGGACGGCTACAAA. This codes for CASTRNRDGYK. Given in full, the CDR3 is CASTRNRDGYKLFF.

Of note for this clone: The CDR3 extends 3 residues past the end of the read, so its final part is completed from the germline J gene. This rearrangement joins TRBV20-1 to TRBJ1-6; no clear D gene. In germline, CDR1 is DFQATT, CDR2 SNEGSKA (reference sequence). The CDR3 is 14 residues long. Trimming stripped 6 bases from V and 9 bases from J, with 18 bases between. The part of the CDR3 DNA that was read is TGCAGTGCCCTCGGACTGGGAGGCGGTTCACCC. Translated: CSALGLGGGSP. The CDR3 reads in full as CSALGLGGGSPLHF.

The CDR3 loop is CASSLGGALNYGYTF. CDR3 DNA, as far as it was read: TGTGCCAGCAGCTTGGGCGGGGCTCTAAACTATGGC. The rearrangement uses TRBV5-5 and TRBJ1-2; D perhaps matches TRBD1 (5 bases). Read coverage stops 3 residues before the CDR3 terminus; the germline J gene supplies the remainder. V lost 0 bases to trimming and J lost 2 bases, with 11 bases between them. The CDR3 has 15 amino acids. The germline V gene encodes CDR1 SGHKS and CDR2 YYEKEE (reference sequence).

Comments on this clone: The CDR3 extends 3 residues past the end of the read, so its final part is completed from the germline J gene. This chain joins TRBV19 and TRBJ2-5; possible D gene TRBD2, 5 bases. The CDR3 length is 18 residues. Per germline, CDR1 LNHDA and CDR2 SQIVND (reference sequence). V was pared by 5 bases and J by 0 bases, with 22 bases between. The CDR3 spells CASSRDPRGFGNQETQYF. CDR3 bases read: TGTGCCAGTAGTCGAGATCCCCGGGGATTTGGGAACCAAGAGACC.

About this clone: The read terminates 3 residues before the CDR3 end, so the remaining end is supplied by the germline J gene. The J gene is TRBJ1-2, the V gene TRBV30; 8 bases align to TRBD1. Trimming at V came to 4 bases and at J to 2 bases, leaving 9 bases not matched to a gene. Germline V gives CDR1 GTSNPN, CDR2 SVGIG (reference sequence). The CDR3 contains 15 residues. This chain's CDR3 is CAWTGTGLGNYGYTF. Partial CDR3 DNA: TGTGCCTGGACCGGGACAGGTCTGGGGAACTATGGC.

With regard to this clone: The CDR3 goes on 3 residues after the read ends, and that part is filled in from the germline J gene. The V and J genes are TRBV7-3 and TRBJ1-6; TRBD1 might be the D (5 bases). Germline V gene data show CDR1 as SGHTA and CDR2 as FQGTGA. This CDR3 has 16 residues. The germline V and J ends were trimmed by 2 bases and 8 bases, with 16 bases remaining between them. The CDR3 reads CASSLLAVEGDSPLHF. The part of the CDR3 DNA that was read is TGTGCCAGCAGCTTACTCGCGGTGGAAGGGGATTCACCC.

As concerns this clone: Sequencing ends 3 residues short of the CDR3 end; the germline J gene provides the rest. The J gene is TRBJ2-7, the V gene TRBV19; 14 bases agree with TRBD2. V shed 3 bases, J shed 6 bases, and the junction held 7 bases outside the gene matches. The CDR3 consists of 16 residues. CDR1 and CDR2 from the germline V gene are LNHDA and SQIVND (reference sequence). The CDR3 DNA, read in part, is TGTGCCAGTAGTATGGGACTAGCGGGAGCTTTCGGCGAG. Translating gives CASSMGLAGAFGE. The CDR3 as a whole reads CASSMGLAGAFGEQYF.

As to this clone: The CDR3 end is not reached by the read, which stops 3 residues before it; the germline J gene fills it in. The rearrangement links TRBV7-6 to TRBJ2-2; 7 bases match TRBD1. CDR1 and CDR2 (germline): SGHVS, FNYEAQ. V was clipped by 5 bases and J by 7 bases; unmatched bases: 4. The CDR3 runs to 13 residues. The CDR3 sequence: CASSLQGVGELFF. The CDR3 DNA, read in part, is TGTGCCAGCAGCCTGCAGGGGGTCGGGGAG.

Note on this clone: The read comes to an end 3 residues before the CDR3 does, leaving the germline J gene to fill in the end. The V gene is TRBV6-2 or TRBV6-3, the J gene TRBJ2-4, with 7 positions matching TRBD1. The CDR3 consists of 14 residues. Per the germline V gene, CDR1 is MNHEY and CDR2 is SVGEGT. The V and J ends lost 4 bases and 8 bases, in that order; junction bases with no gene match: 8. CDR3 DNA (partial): TGTGCCAGCAGTTCCGGGGACAGCGACCACATT. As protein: CASSSGDSDHI. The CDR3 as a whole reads CASSSGDSDHIQYF.

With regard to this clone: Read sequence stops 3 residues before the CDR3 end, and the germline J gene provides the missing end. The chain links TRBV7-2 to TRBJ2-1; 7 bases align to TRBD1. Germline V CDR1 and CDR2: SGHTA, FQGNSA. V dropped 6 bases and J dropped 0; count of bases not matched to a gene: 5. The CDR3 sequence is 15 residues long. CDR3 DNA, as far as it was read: TGTGCCAGCAGTGGACAGGCTAGCTCCTACAATGAG. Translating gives CASSGQASSYNE. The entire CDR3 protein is CASSGQASSYNEQFF.

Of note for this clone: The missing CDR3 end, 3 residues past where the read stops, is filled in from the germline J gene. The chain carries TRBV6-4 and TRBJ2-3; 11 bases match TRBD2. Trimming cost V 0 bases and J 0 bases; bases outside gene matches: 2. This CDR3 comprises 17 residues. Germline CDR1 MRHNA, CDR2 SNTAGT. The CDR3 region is CASSDSPSGRSTDTQYF. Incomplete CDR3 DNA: TGTGCCAGCAGTGACTCCCCTAGCGGGAGGAGCACAGATACG.

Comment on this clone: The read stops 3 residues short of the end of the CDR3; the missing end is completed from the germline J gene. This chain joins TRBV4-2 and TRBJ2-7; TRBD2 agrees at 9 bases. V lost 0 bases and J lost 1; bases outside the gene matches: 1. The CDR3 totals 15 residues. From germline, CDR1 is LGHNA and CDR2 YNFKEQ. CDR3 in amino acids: CASSQDSGGSYEQYF. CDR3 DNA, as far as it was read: TGTGCCAGCAGCCAAGACAGCGGGGGGTCCTACGAG.

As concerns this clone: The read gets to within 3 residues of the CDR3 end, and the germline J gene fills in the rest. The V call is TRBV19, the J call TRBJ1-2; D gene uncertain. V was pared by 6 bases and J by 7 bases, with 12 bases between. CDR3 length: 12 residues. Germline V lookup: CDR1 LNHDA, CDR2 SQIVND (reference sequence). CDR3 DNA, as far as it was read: TGTGCCAGTAGAACAGTCGGAATTGGC. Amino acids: CASRTVGIG. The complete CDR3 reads CASRTVGIGYTF. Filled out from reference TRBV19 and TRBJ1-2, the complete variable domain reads DGGITQSPKYLFRKEGQNVTLSCEQNLNHDAMYWYRQDPGQGLRLIYYSQIVNDFQKGDIAEGYSVSREKKESFPLTVTSAQKNPTAFYLCASRTVGIGYTFGSGTRLTVV.

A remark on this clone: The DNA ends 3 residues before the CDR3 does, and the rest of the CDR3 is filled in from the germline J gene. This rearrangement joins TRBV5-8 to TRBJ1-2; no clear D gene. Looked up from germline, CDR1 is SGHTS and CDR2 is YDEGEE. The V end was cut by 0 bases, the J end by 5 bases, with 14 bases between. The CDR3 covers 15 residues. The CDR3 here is CASSLGSSEIYGYTF. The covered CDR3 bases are TGTGCCAGCAGCTTGGGTTCGTCAGAAATTTATGGC.

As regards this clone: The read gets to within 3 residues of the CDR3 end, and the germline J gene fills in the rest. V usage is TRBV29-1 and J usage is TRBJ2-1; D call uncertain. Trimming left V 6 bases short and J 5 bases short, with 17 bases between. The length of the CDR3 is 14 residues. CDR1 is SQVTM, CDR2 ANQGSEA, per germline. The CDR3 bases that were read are TGCAGCGTCGAGGAGACACTTCTCAACAATGAG. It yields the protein CSVEETLLNNE. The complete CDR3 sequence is CSVEETLLNNEQFF.

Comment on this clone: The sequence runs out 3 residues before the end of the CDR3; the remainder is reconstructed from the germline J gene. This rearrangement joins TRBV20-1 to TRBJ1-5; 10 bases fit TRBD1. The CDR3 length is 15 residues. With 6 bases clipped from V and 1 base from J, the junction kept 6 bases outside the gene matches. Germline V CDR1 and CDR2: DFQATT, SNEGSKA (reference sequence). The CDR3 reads CSAKRTGGSNQPQHF. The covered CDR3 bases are TGCAGTGCCAAGAGGACAGGGGGAAGCAATCAGCCC.